The 18 T cell receptor beta chains presented below share a single source sample, sequenced in a study of blood T cell repertoires in COVID-19. The assay was immunoSEQ multiplex PCR, and TCRdb's table has in-frame clones only and misses some. The data hold tens of thousands of clones, with roughly 90% observed a single time. Sequencing was done on a sample of peripheral blood. These TCRs come from a man aged 50 or older with acute or convalescent COVID-19.

This clone was counted a few times. The CDR3 loop reads CASGRGPRSYTF. CDR3 bases: TGTGCCAGCGGCCGGGGTCCCCGAAGCTACACCTTC. This rearrangement joins TRBV5-6 to TRBJ1-2; D call uncertain. CDR1 and CDR2 from the germline V gene are SGHDT and YYEEEE. The CDR3 length is 12 residues. Trimming removed 7 bases from V and 9 bases from J, with 16 bases in between. Full variable domain (missing parts from reference TRBV5-6 and TRBJ1-2): DAGVTQSPTHLIKTRGQQVTLRCSPKSGHDTVSWYQQALGQGPQFIFQYYEEEERQRGNFPDRFSGHQFPNYSSELNVNALLLGDSALYLCASGRGPRSYTFGSGTRLTVV.

The V gene is TRBV18, the J gene TRBJ2-3; D might be TRBD1 (5 bases). The V gene's germline CDR1 is KGHSH and CDR2 LQKENI. This CDR3 is built from 16 residues. The ends were cut back, 2 bases at V and 3 bases at J, with 15 bases in the middle. Written as DNA, the CDR3 is TGTGCCAGCTCACCAGGCAGTCAGGGTGTTACAGATACGCAGTATTTT. Protein product: CASSPGSQGVTDTQYF.

DNA of the CDR3: TGTGCCACCGGGACAGGGACTCGCAATCAGCCCCAGCATTTT. It translates to CATGTGTRNQPQHF. This chain links TRBV10-3 with TRBJ1-5; 9 bases are shared with TRBD1. CDR3 size: 14 residues. With 10 bases clipped from V and 2 bases from J, the junction kept 6 bases outside the gene matches. CDR1 is ENHRY, CDR2 SYGVKD, per germline.

J is TRBJ1-3 and V is TRBV3-1 (or the pseudogene TRBV3-2); weak D call: TRBD1 (5 bases). Germline CDR1 reads LGHDT; CDR2 reads YNNKEL (reference sequence). The V end lost 3 bases, the J end lost 4 bases, and 13 bases lay between the germline ends. This CDR3 spans 15 amino acids. CDR3 bases: TGTGCCAGCAGCCAGGATTGGACAACCGGAAACACCATATATTTT. Translating gives CASSQDWTTGNTIYF.

The V call is TRBV7-9, the J call TRBJ1-5, with TRBD1 as a possible D gene (6 bases). This CDR3 spans 12 amino acids. Per the germline V gene, CDR1 is SEHNR and CDR2 is FQNEAQ (reference sequence). The V end lost 3 bases, the J end lost 9 bases, and 9 bases lay between the germline ends. The CDR3 loop reads CASSFQTGPQHF. The DNA of the CDR3 is TGTGCCAGCAGCTTTCAGACAGGGCCCCAGCATTTT.

The chain couples TRBV28 to TRBJ2-1; possible D gene TRBD2, 6 bases. V was pared by 9 bases and J by 7 bases, with 22 bases between. Germline values: CDR1 MDHEN, CDR2 SYDVKM. The CDR3 is 15 residues long. CDR3 in amino acids: CASKIRENQRNEQFF. The CDR3 DNA follows: TGTGCCAGTAAGATCCGGGAGAACCAAAGGAATGAGCAGTTCTTC. The entire variable domain, with the rest obtained from reference TRBV28 and TRBJ2-1, is as follows: DVKVTQSSRYLVKRTGEKVFLECVQDMDHENMFWYRQDPGLGLRLIYFSYDVKMKEKGDIPEGYSVSREKKERFSLILESASTNQTSMYLCASKIRENQRNEQFFGPGTRLTVL.

J is TRBJ2-2 and V is TRBV6-6; 7 bases are shared with TRBD2. CDR1 is MNHNY and CDR2 is SVGAGI in the germline V gene (reference sequence). With 2 bases clipped from V and 5 bases from J, the junction kept 5 bases outside the gene matches. The CDR3 runs 15 residues. For the CDR3, the DNA is TGTGCCAGCAGTTACAATGGGGGGGAAACCGGGGAGCTGTTTTTT. Protein: CASSYNGGETGELFF.

This clone was counted a few times. The chain links TRBV5-1 to TRBJ2-3; TRBD1 agrees at 8 bases. Per germline, CDR1 SGHRS and CDR2 YFSETQ. J was trimmed by 3 bases and V by 2 bases; bases with no gene match: 8. The CDR3 contains 16 residues. The CDR3 nucleotides are TGCGCCAGCAGCTTACTCTCGGGACAGGTGACAGATACGCAGTATTTT. Translated: CASSLLSGQVTDTQYF.

The J gene is TRBJ2-1, the V gene TRBV5-1, with D maybe TRBD2 (6 bases). The V and J ends lost 3 bases and 9 bases respectively, with 13 bases between them. CDR1 is SGHRS and CDR2 is YFSETQ in the germline V gene. The CDR3 is made up of 13 amino acids. This chain's CDR3 is CASSWDLGGEQFF. DNA of the CDR3: TGCGCCAGCAGCTGGGACCTGGGGGGTGAGCAGTTCTTC.

The chain carries TRBV12-3 or TRBV12-4 and TRBJ2-2; 9 nucleotides line up with TRBD2. CDR3 length: 12 residues. V was pared by 11 bases and J by 6 bases, with 4 bases of the junction left unmatched. CDR3 bases: TGTGCCGGCGGGGGGGCCGCCGGGGAGCTGTTTTTT. Translation gives CAGGGAAGELFF.

The chain couples TRBV27 to TRBJ1-1; 7 bases are a match to TRBD1. The CDR3 spans 14 residues. Trimming removed 4 bases from V and 4 bases from J; junction bases left unmatched: 6. The V gene's germline CDR1 is MNHEY and CDR2 SMNVEV (reference sequence). The CDR3 nucleotides read TGTGCCAGCAGTTCCCACCCAGGGGGCACTGAAGCTTTCTTT. It codes for CASSSHPGGTEAFF.

The chain combines TRBV6-6 with TRBJ1-1, with D perhaps TRBD1 (6 bases). V shed 6 bases and J shed 3 bases, with 17 bases lying between them. CDR1 is MNHNY, CDR2 SVGAGI, per germline (reference sequence). This CDR3 region has 15 residues. Here the CDR3 DNA reads TGTGCCAGCAGGATAACCTCGGGGGGCTACACTGAAGCTTTCTTT. Its protein product is CASRITSGGYTEAFF.

This chain uses TRBV4-1 with TRBJ2-1; weak D call: TRBD2 (6 bases). V dropped 3 bases and J dropped 4 bases, with 16 bases sitting between them. Germline loops: CDR1 MGHRA, CDR2 YSYEKL. CDR3 length: 16 residues. The DNA of the CDR3 is TGCGCCAGCAGCCAGGGTGTGGGGGGTAGGTACAATGAGCAGTTCTTC. Translating it yields CASSQGVGGRYNEQFF.

The chain uses TRBV18 and TRBJ2-1; TRBD1 is a possible D gene (5 bases). Per germline, CDR1 KGHSH and CDR2 LQKENI. The CDR3 loop spans 13 amino acids. The V end lost 3 bases, the J end lost 5 bases, and 8 bases lay between the germline ends. CDR3 coding DNA: TGTGCCAGCTCACCCGACAGCAACAATGAGCAGTTCTTC. Translated: CASSPDSNNEQFF.

V usage is TRBV11-3 and J usage is TRBJ2-3, with a weak D call TRBD2 (6 bases). Germline V gene data show CDR1 as SGHNT and CDR2 as YENEEA. There are 15 residues in the CDR3. With 0 bases removed from V and 5 bases from J, the gap between germline ends came to 12 bases. CDR3 protein: CASSLEAGGEDTQYF. In DNA form, the CDR3 reads TGTGCCAGCAGCTTAGAGGCAGGAGGGGAAGATACGCAGTATTTT.

The rearrangement uses TRBV12-3 or TRBV12-4 and TRBJ1-2; D gene unclear. This CDR3 has 13 amino acids. V was cut by 1 base and J by 7 bases, with 10 bases left in between. DNA for the CDR3: TGTGCCAGCAGTTTAGGCAGCCCTAGTGGCTACACCTTC. Protein: CASSLGSPSGYTF.

The V call is TRBV19, the J call TRBJ1-4, with 7 bases aligning to TRBD1. The CDR3 is 19 residues long. The junction had 10 bases not matched to a gene; V was cut back by 0 bases and J by 0 bases. The germline gives CDR1 LNHDA, CDR2 SQIVND (reference sequence). The CDR3 bases are TGTGCCAGTAGTATAGATGATGTACAGGGGACCGCAACTAATGAAAAACTGTTTTTT. Translating it yields CASSIDDVQGTATNEKLFF.

This rearrangement joins TRBV7-3 to TRBJ2-1; TRBD2 matches at 9 bases. With V trimmed by 2 bases and J by 5 bases, 1 base remained unmatched. Per germline, CDR1 SGHTA and CDR2 FQGTGA. CDR3 length equals 14 residues. The CDR3 is CASSLAGGNNEQFF. DNA for the CDR3: TGTGCCAGCAGCTTAGCGGGGGGGAACAATGAGCAGTTCTTC.